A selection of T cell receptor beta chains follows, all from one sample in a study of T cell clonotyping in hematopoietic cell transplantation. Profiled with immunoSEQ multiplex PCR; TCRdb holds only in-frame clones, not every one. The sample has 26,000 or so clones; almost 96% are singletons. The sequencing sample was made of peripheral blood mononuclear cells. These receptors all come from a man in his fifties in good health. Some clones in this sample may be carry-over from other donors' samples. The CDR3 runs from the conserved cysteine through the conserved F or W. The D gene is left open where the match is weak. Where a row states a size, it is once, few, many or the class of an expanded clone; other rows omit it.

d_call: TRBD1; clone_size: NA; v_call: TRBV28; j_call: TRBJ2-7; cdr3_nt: TGTGCCATCCAACAGGGGGCATCCTACGAGCAGTACTTC; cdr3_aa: CAIQQGASYEQYF
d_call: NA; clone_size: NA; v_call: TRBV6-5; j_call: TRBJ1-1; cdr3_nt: TGTGCCAGCAGTTGGGGTCTTCTTTCCACTGAAGCTTTCTTT; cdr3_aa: CASSWGLLSTEAFF
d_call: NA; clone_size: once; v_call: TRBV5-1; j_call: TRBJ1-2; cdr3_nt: TGCGCCAGCAGCTTGGGAGGCAACTATGGCTACACCTTC; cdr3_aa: CASSLGGNYGYTF
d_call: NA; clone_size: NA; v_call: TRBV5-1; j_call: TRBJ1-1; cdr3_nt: TGCGCCAGCAGACAGCCGGCAGGGGTGAACACTGAAGCTTTCTTT; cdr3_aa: CASRQPAGVNTEAFF
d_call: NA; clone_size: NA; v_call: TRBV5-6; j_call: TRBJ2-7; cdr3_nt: TGTGCCAGCAGTTCTGGGTGGGCCTACGAGCAGTACTTC; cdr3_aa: CASSSGWAYEQYF
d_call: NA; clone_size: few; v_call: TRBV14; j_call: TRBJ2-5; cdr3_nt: TGTGCCAGCAGCCAAGCCCCGACGAAGACCCAGTACTTC; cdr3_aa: CASSQAPTKTQYF
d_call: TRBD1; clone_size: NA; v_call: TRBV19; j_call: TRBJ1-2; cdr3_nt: TGTGCCAGTCATACAGGGGGCTATGGCTACACCTTC; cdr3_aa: CASHTGGYGYTF
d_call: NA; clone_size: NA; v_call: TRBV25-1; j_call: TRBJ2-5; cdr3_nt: TGTGCCAGTTCGGACAGTCTCCAAGAGACCCAGTACTTC; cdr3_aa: CASSDSLQETQYF
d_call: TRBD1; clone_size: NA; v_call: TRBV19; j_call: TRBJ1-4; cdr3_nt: TGTGCCAGTAACAGGGGATTGAATGAAAAACTGTTTTTT; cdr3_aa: CASNRGLNEKLFF
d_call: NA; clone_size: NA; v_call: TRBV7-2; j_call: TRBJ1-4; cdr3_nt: TGTGCCAGCAGGACCCCGGGAAGCGGTGAAAAACTGTTTTTT; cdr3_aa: CASRTPGSGEKLFF
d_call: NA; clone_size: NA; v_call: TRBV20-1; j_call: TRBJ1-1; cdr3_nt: TGCAGTGCTTCCGGACAGTTTGAAGCTTTCTTT; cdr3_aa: CSASGQFEAFF
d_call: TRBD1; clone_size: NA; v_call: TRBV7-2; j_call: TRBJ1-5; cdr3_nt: TGTGCCAGCAGCTTACAGACAGGGCCGGGACAGCCCCAGCATTTT; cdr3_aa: CASSLQTGPGQPQHF
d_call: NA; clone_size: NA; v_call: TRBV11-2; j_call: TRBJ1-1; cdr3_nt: TGTGCCAGCACGCCCCGGTTACGTACTGAAGCTTTCTTT; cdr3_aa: CASTPRLRTEAFF
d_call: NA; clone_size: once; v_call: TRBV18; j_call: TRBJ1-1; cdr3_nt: TGTGCCAGCTCACCAGTTTTAGGGAACACTGAAGCTTTCTTT; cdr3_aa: CASSPVLGNTEAFF
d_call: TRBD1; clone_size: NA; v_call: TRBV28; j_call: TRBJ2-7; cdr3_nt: TGTGCCAGCAGTTTAGGACAGGGGGCGGGTGAGCAGTACTTC; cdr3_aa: CASSLGQGAGEQYF
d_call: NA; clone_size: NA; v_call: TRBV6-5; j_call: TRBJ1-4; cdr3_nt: TGTGCCAGCAGTCAAAATGAAAAACTGTTTTTT; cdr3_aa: CASSQNEKLFF
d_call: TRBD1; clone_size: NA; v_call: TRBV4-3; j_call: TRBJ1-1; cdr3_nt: TGCGCCAGCAGCCAAGATCCGGCAGGGGGGATCGCTGAAGCTTTCTTT; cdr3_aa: CASSQDPAGGIAEAFF
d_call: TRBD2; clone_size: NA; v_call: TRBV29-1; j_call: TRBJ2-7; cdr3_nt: TGCAGCGGGGGACTAGCGGGAACCTACGAGCAGTACTTC; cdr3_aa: CSGGLAGTYEQYF
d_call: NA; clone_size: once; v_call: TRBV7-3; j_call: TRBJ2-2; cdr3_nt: TGTGCCAGCAGCTTGGGTAGAGGAGGCACCGGGGAGCTGTTTTTT; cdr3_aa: CASSLGRGGTGELFF
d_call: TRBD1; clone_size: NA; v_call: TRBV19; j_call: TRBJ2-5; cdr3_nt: TGTGCCAGTAGTATCCCCGGGACAGGGAGCGAGACCCAGTACTTC; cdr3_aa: CASSIPGTGSETQYF
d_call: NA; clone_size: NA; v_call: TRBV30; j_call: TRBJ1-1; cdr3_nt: TGTGCCTGGAGTGTCTTGTCGGAGGCTTTCTTT; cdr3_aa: CAWSVLSEAFF
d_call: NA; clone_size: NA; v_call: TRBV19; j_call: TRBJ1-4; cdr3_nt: TGTGCCAGTAGTGCCGATCGGTGGGGTGAAAAACTGTTTTTT; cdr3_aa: CASSADRWGEKLFF
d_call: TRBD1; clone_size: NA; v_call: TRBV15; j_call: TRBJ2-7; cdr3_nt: TGTGCCACCAGCAGAGATGCCCTACTACCGACAGGGGGCTCCTACGAGCAGTACTTC; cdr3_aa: CATSRDALLPTGGSYEQYF
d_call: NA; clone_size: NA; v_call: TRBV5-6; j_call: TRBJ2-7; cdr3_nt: TGTGCCAGCAGCTTCTCGGTCTCTCCATACTCGCAGTACTTC; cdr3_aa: CASSFSVSPYSQYF
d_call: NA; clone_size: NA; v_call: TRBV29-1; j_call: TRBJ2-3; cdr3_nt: TGCAGCGTTGGGGGGGACTCGACTCTCGCCACAGATACGCAGTATTTT; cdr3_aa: CSVGGDSTLATDTQYF
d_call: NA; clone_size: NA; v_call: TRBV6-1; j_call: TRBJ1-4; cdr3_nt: TGTGCCAGCAGTATGACGGGTGCAACTAATGAAAAACTGTTTTTT; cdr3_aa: CASSMTGATNEKLFF
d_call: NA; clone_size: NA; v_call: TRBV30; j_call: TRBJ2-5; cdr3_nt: TGTGCCTGGAGGGAATACCTAACGCGGCAAGAGACCCAGTACTTC; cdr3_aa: CAWREYLTRQETQYF
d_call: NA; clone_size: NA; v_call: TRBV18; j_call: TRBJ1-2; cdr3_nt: TGTGCCAGCCAGGGAGGGGACTATGGCTACACCTTC; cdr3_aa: CASQGGDYGYTF
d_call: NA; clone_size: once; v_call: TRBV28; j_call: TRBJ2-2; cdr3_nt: TGTGCCAGCAGTCAGGGTGGGGCCGGGGAGCTGTTTTTT; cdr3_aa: CASSQGGAGELFF
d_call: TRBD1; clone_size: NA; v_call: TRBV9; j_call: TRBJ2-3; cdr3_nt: TGTGCCAGCAGTGTAGGACAGGGTACCCCCGATACGCAGTATTTT; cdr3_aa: CASSVGQGTPDTQYF
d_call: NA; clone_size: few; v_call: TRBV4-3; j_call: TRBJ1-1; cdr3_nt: TGCGCCAGCAGCCAAGATCAGCGGGTATTGGCTGAAGCTTTCTTT; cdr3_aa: CASSQDQRVLAEAFF
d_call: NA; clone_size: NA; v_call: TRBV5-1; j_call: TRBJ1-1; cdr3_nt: TGCGCCAGCAGCTTGGCAGGGTACACTGAAGCTTTCTTT; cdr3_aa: CASSLAGYTEAFF
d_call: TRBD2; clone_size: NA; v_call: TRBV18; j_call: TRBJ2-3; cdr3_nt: TGTGCCAGCTCACCCCTTAGCGGGGCCACAGATACGCAGTATTTT; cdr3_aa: CASSPLSGATDTQYF
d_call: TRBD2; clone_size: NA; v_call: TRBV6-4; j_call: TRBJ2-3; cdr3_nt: TGTGCCAGCAGTGAGGGACTAGCCACAGATACGCAGTATTTT; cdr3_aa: CASSEGLATDTQYF
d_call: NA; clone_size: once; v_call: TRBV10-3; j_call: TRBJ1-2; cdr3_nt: TGTGCCATCAGAAAGAGCGGGACAAACTATGGCTACACCTTC; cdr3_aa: CAIRKSGTNYGYTF
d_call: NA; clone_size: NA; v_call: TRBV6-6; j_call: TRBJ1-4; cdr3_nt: TGTGCCAGCAGATTAGATGCAACTAATGAAAAACTGTTTTTT; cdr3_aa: CASRLDATNEKLFF
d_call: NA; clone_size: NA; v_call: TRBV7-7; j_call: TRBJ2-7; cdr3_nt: TGTGCCAGCAGCTCACGGACAGCCCCCTACGAGCAGTACTTC; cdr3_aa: CASSSRTAPYEQYF
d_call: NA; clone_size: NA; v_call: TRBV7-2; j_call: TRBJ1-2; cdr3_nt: TGTGCCAGCAGCCCCCAAGTTACAGTGCAGTATGGCTACACCTTC; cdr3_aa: CASSPQVTVQYGYTF
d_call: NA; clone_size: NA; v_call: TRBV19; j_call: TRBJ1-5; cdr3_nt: TGTGCCAGTAGTACCTTAGGCGACCAGCCCCAGCATTTT; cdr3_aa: CASSTLGDQPQHF
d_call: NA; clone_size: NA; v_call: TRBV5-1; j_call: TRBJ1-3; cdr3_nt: TGCGCCAGCAGCCTGGACGGGAACACCATATATTTT; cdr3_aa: CASSLDGNTIYF
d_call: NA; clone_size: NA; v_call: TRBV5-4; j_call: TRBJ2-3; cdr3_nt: TGTGCCACCCTCGACAGGAGTAGCACAGATACGCAGTATTTT; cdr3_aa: CATLDRSSTDTQYF
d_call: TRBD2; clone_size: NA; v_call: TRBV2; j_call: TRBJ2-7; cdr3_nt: TGTGCCAGCAGTGACAGCGGGGGGTTCCGGGACGAGCAGTACTTC; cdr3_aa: CASSDSGGFRDEQYF
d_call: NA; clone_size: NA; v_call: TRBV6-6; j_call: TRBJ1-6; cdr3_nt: TGTGCCAGCAGTTTGGACAGCCAAAGTTCACCCCTCCACTTT; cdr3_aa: CASSLDSQSSPLHF
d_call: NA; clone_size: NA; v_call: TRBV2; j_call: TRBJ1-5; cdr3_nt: TGTGCCAGCAGAGTAGACAGCTTCAATCAGCCCCAGCATTTT; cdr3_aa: CASRVDSFNQPQHF
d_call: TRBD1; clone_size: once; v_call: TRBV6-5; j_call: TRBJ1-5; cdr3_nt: TGTGCCAGCAGGTCGACAGGGGGCAATCAGCCCCAGCATTTT; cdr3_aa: CASRSTGGNQPQHF
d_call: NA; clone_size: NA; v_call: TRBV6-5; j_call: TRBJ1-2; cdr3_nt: TGTGCCAGCAGTTACTCCCAGGGAGGGGCAAACTATGGCTACACCTTC; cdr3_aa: CASSYSQGGANYGYTF
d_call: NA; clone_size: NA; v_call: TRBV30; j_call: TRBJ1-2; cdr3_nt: TGTGCCTGGAGTCGTACTAACTATGGCTACACCTTC; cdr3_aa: CAWSRTNYGYTF
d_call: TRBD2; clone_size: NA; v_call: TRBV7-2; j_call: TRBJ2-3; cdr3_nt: TGTGCCAGCAGACCACACCAGCGGGGTGCGATAGATACGCAGTATTTT; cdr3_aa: CASRPHQRGAIDTQYF
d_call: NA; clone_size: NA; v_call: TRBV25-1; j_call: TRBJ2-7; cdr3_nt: TGTGCCAGCAGTGGGCACCGATTTGCGGGGGCCCCAGCGGTGAAGCAGTACTTC; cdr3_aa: CASSGHRFAGAPAVKQYF